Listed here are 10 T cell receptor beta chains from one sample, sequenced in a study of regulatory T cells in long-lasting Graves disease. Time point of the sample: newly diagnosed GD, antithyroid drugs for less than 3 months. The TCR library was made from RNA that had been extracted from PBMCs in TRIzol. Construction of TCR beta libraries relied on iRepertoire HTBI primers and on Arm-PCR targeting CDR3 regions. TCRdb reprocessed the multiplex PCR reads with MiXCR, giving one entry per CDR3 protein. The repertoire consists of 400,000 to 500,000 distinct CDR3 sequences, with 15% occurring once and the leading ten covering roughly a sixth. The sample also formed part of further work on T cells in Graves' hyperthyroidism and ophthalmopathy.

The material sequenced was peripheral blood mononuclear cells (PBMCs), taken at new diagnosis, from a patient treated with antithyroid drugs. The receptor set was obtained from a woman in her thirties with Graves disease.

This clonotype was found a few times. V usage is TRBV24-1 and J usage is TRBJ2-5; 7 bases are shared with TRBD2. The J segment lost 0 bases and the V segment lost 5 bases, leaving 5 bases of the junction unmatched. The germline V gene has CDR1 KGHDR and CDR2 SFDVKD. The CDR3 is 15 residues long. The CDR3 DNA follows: TGTGCCACCAGTGCCCCCGGGGGGTACCAAGAGACCCAGTACTTC. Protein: CATSAPGGYQETQYF.

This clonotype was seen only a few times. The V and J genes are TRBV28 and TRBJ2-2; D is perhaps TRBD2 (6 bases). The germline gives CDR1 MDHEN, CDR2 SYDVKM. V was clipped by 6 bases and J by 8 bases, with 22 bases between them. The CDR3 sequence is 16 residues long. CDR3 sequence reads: CASSTFIGAGAGELFF. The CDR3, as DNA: TGTGCCAGCAGCACATTTATTGGAGCGGGTGCAGGGGAGCTGTTTTTT.

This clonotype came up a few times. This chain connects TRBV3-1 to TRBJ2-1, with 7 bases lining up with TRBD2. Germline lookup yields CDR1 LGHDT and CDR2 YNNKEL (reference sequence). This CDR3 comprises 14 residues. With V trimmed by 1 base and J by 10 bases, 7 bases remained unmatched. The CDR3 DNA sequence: TGTGCCAGCAGCCAAGTCCTAGCGGATTACGAGCAGTTCTTC. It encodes CASSQVLADYEQFF.

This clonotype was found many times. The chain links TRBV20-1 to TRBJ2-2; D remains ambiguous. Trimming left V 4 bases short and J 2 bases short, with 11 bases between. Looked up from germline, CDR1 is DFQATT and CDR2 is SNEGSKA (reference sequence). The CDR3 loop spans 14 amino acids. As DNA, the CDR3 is TGCAGTGCTAATAAGGCTGATAACACCGGGGAGCTGTTTTTT. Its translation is CSANKADNTGELFF.

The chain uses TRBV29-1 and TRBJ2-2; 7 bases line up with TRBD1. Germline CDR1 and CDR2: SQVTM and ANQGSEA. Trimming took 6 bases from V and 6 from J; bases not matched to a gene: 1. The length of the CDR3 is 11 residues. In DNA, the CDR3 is TGCAGCGTGCAGGGGGCCGGGGAGCTGTTTTTT. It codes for CSVQGAGELFF.

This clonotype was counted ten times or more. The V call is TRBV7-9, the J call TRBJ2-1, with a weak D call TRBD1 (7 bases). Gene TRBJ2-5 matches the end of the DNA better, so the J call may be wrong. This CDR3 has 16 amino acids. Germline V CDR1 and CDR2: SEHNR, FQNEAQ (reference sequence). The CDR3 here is CASLPEEEGAQETQYF. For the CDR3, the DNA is TGTGCCAGCCTCCCTGAGGAGGAGGGGGCGCAGGAGACCCAGTACTTC.

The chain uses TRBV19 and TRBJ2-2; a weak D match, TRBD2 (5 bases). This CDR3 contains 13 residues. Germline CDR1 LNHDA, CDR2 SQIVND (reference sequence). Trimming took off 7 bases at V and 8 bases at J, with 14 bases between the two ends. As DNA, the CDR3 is TGTGCCAGTAAAGAAGGCGGGTGGGGGGAGCTGTTTTTT. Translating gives CASKEGGWGELFF.

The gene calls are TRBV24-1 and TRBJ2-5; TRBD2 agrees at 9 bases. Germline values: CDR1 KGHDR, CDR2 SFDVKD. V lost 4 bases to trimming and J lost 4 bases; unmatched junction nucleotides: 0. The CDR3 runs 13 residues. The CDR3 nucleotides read TGTGCCACCAGTGAAGCGGGGGGAGAGACCCAGTACTTC. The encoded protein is CATSEAGGETQYF.

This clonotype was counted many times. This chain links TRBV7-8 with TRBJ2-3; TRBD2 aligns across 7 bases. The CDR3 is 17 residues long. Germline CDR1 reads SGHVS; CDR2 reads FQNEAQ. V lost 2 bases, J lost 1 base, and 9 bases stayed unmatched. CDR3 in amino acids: CASSLPPSSGRTDTQYF. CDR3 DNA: TGTGCCAGCAGCTTACCCCCTAGTAGCGGGCGCACAGATACGCAGTATTTT.

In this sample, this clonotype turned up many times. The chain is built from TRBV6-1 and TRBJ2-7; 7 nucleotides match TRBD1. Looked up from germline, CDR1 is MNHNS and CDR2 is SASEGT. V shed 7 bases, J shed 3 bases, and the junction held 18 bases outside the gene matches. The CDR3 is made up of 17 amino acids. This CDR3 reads CASTQGQPRTAHYEQYF. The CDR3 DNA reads TGTGCCAGCACCCAGGGACAGCCCCGGACTGCCCACTACGAGCAGTACTTC.